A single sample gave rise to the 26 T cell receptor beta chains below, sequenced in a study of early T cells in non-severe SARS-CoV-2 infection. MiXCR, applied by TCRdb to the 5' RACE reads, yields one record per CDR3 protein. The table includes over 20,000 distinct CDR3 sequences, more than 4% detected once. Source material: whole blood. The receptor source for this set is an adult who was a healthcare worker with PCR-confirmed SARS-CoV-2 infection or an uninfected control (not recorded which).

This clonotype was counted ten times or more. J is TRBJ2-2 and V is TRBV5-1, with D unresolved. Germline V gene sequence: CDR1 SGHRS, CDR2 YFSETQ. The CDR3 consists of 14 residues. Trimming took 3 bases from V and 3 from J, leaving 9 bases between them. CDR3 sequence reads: CASSSQSDTGELFF. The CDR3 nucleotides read TGCGCCAGCAGCTCCCAAAGTGACACCGGGGAGCTGTTTTTT.

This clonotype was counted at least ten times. The CDR3: CASSLSRANTEAFF. In DNA, the CDR3 is TGCGCCAGCAGCTTGTCCAGGGCGAACACTGAAGCTTTCTTT. The genes are TRBV5-1 and TRBJ1-1; TRBD1 is a possible D gene (5 bases). Between the trimmed V and J ends, which lost 1 base and 1 base, there was a span of 8 bases. CDR3 length: 14 residues. Germline CDR1 reads SGHRS; CDR2 reads YFSETQ. Using reference TRBV5-1 and TRBJ1-1 for the parts outside the CDR3, the full variable domain is KAGVTQTPRYLIKTRGQQVTLSCSPISGHRSVSWYQQTPGQGLQFLFEYFSETQRNKGNFPGRFSGRQFSNSRSEMNVSTLELGDSALYLCASSLSRANTEAFFGQGTRLTVV.

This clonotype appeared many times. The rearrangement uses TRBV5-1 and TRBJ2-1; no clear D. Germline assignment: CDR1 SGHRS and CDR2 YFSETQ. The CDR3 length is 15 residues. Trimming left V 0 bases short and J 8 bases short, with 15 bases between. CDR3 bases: TGCGCCAGCAGCTTGGGACTTCCCCCTGGGTATGAGCAGTTCTTC. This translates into CASSLGLPPGYEQFF.

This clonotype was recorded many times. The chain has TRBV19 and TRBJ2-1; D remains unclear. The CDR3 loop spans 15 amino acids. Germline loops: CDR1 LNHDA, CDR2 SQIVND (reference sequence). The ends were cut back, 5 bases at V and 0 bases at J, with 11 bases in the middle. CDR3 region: CASSLLSFSYNEQFF. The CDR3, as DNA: TGTGCCAGTAGTCTCCTGAGTTTCTCCTACAATGAGCAGTTCTTC.

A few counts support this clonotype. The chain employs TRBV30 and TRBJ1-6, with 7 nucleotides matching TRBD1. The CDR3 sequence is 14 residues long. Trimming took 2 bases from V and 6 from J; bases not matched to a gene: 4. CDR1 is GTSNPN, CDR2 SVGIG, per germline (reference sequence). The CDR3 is CAWSTGQANSPLHF. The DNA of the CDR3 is TGTGCCTGGAGTACCGGACAGGCTAATTCACCCCTCCACTTT. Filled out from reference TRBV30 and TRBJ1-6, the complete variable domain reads SQTIHQWPATLVQPVGSPLSLECTVEGTSNPNLYWYRQAAGRGLQLLFYSVGIGQISSEVPQNLSASRPQDRQFILSSKKLLLSDSGFYLCAWSTGQANSPLHFGNGTRLTVT.

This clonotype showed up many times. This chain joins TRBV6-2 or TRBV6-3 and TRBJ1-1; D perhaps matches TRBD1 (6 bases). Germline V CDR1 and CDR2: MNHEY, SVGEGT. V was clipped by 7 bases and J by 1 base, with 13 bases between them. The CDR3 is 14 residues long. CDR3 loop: CASNARGANTEAFF. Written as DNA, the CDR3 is TGTGCCAGCAACGCCCGGGGGGCGAACACTGAAGCTTTCTTT.

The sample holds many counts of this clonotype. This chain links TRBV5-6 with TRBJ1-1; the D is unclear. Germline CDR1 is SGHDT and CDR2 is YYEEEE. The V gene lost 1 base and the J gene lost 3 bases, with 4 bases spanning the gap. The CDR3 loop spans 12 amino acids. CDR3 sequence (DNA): TGTGCCAGCAGCTTGTCAGACACTGAAGCTTTCTTT. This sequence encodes CASSLSDTEAFF.

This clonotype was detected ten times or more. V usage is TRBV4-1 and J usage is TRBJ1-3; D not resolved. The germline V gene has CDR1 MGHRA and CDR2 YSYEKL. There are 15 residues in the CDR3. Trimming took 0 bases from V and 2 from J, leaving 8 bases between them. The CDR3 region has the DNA TGCGCCAGCAGCCAAGACCCAGGACCTGGAAACACCATATATTTT. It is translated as CASSQDPGPGNTIYF.

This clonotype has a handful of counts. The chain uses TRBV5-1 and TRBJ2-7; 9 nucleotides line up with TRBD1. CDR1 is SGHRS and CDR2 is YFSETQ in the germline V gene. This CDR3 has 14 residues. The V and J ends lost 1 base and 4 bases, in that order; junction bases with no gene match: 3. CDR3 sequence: CASSLRTGEYEQYF. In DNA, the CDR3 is TGCGCCAGCAGCTTGAGGACAGGGGAATACGAGCAGTACTTC.

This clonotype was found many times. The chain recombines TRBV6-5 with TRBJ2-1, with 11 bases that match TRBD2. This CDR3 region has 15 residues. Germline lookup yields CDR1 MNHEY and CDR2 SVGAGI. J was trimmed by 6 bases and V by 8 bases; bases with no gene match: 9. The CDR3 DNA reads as TGTGCCAGCGGTCCGGGACTAGCGGTTTTCAATGAGCAGTTCTTC. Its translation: CASGPGLAVFNEQFF.

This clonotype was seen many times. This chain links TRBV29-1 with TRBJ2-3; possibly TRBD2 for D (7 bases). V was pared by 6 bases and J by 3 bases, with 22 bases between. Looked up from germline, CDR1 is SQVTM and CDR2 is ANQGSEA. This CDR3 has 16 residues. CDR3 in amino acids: CSVKGGARDSTDTQYF. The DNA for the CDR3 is TGCAGCGTCAAAGGGGGGGCCCGGGATTCGACAGATACGCAGTATTTT.

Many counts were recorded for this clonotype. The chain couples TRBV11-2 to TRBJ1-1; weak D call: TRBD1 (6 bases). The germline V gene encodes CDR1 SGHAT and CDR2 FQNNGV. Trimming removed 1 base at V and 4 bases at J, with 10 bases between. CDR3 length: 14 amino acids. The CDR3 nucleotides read TGTGCCAGCAGCTTAGGAGGACAGAGCACTGAAGCTTTCTTT. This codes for CASSLGGQSTEAFF. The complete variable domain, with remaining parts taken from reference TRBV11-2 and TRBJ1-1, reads EAGVAQSPRYKIIEKRQSVAFWCNPISGHATLYWYQQILGQGPKLLIQFQNNGVVDDSQLPKDRFSAERLKGVDSTLKIQPAKLEDSAVYLCASSLGGQSTEAFFGQGTRLTVV.

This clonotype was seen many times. The chain's CDR3 is CAGAYRGYTDTQYF. For the CDR3, the DNA is TGTGCCGGAGCATACAGGGGTTACACAGATACGCAGTATTTT. The gene calls are TRBV12-3 or TRBV12-4 and TRBJ2-3; 7 nucleotides agree with TRBD1. J was trimmed by 2 bases and V by 11 bases; bases with no gene match: 10. The CDR3 totals 14 residues.

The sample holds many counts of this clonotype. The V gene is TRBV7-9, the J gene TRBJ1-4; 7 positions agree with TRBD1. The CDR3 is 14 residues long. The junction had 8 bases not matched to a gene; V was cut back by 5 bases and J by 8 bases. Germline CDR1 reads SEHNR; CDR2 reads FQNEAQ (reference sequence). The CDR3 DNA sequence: TGTGCCAGCAGCGCCACAGGGGCCGAGGAAAAACTGTTTTTT. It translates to CASSATGAEEKLFF.

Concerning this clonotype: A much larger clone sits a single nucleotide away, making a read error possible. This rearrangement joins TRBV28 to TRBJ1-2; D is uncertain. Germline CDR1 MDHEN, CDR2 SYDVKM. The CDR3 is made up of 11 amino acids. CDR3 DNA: TGTGCCAGCACCACGACCCATGGCTACATCTTC. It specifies CASTTTHGYIF.

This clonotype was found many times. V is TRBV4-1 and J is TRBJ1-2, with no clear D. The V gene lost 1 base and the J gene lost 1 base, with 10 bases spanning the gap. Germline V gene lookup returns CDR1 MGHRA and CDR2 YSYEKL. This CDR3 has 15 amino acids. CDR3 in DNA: TGCGCCAGCAGCCAAGCCGATGGAAGTAACTATGGCTACACCTTC. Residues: CASSQADGSNYGYTF.

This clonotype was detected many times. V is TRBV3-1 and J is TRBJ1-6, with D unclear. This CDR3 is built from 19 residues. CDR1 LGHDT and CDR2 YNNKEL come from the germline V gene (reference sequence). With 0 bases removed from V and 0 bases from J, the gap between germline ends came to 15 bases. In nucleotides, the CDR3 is TGTGCCAGCAGCCAAGATCTGGTTCAGAGCTACTCCTATAATTCACCCCTCCACTTT. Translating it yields CASSQDLVQSYSYNSPLHF. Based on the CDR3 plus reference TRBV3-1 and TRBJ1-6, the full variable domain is DTAVSQTPKYLVTQMGNDKSIKCEQNLGHDTMYWYKQDSKKFLKIMFSYNNKELIINETVPNRFSPKSPDKAHLNLHINSLELGDSAVYFCASSQDLVQSYSYNSPLHFGNGTRLTVT.

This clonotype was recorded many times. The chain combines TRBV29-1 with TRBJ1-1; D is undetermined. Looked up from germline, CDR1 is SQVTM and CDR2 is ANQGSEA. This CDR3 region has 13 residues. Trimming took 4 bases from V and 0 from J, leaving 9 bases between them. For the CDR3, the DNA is TGCAGCGTTGTAAAGGGAATGAACACTGAAGCTTTCTTT. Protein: CSVVKGMNTEAFF. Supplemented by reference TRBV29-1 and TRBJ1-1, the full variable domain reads SAVISQKPSRDICQRGTSLTIQCQVDSQVTMMFWYRQQPGQSLTLIATANQGSEATYESGFVIDKFPISRPNLTFSTLTVSNMSPEDSSIYLCSVVKGMNTEAFFGQGTRLTVV.

The CDR3 spells CASSREGDFAEQYF. CDR3 in DNA: TGTGCCAGCAGCCGTGAAGGGGATTTTGCCGAGCAGTACTTC. The chain joins TRBV4-2 to TRBJ2-7; a possible D gene is TRBD1 (5 bases). V dropped 4 bases and J dropped 6 bases, with 16 bases sitting between them. The CDR3 has 14 amino acids. Germline V lookup: CDR1 LGHNA, CDR2 YNFKEQ.

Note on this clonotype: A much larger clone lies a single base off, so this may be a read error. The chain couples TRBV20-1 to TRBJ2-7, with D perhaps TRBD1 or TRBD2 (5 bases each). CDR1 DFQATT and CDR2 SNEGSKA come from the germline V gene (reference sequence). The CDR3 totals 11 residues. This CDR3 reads CGAGSQNEQYF. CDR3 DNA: TGCGGGGCAGGGAGTCAGAACGAGCAGTACTTC.

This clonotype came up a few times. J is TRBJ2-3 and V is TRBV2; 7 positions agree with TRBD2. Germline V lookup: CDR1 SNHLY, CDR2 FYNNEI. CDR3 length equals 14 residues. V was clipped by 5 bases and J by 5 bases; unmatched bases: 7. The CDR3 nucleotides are TGTGCCAGCAGTCTCCTAGCGGTTGTAGATACGCAGTATTTT. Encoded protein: CASSLLAVVDTQYF.

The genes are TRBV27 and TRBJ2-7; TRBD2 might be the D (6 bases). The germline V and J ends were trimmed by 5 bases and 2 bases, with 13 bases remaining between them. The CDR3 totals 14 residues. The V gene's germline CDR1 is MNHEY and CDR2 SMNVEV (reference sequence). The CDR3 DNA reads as TGTGCCAGCAGTCTGGGACTCTCCCCCTACGAGCAGTACTTC. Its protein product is CASSLGLSPYEQYF.

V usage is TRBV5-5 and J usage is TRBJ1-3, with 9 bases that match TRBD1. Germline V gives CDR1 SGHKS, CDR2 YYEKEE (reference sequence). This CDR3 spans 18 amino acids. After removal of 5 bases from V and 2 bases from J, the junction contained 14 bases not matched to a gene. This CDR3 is CASSLMTGTGYAGNTIYF. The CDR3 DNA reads TGTGCCAGCAGTTTGATGACCGGGACAGGGTATGCTGGAAACACCATATATTTT.

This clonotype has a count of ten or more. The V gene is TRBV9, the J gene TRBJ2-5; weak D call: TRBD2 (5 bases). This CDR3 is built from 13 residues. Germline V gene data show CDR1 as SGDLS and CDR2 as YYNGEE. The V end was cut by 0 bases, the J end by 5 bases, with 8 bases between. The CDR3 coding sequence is TGTGCCAGCAGCGTAGCGGGGAGCGAGACCCAGTACTTC. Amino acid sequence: CASSVAGSETQYF.

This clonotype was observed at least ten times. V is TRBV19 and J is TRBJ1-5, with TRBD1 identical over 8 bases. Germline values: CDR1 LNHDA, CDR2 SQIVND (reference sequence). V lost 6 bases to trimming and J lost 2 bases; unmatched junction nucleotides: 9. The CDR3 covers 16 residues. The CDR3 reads CASRGQGNLGNQPQHF. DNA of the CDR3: TGTGCCAGTAGAGGACAGGGTAATTTGGGCAATCAGCCCCAGCATTTT.

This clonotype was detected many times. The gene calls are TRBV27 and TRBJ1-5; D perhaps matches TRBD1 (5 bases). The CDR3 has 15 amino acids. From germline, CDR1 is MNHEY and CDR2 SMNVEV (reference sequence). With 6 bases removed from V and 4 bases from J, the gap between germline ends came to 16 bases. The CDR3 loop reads CASRKWDGENQPQHF. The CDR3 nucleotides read TGTGCCAGCAGAAAATGGGACGGAGAAAATCAGCCCCAGCATTTT.